What follows describes a single T cell receptor (beta chain). The source of the sample is a study of T cell changes during pregnancy in multiple sclerosis. Assay: immunoSEQ multiplex PCR; the TCRdb copy retains only in-frame clones and omits some. The repertoire holds about 76,000 clones, with about 94% as singletons. CDR3 length equals 15 residues. The J segment lost 8 bases and the V segment lost 4 bases, leaving 9 bases of the junction unmatched. Germline V CDR1 and CDR2: SGDLS, YYNGEE. The source is a female donor with multiple sclerosis, enrolled in a pregnancy study. The sequenced sample was peripheral blood, obtained in the third trimester of pregnancy. The V call is TRBV9, the J call TRBJ1-4, with 9 bases identical to TRBD1. The CDR3 spells CASSLGTGSGEKLFF. As DNA, the CDR3 is TGTGCCAGCAGCCTAGGGACAGGGAGTGGGGAAAAACTGTTTTTT. The variable domain in full, with the rest retrieved from reference TRBV9 and TRBJ1-4, is DSGVTQTPKHLITATGQRVTLRCSPRSGDLSVYWYQQSLDQGLQFLIQYYNGEERAKGNILERFSAQQFPDLHSELNLSSLELGDSALYFCASSLGTGSGEKLFFGSGTQLSVL.